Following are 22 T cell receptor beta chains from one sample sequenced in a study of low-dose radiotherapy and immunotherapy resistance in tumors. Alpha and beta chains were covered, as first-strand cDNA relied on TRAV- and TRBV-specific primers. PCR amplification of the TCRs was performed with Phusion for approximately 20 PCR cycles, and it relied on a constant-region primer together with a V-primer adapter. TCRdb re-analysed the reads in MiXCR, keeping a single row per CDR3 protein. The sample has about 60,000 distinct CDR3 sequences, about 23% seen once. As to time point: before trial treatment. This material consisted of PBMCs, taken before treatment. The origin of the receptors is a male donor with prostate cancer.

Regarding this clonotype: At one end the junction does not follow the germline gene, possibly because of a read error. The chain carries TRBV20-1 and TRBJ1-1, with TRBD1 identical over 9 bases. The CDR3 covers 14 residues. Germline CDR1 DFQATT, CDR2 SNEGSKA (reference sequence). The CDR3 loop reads CSARDRDRVTKAFF. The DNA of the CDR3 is TGCAGTGCTAGAGACCGGGACAGGGTCACTAAAGCTTTCTTT.

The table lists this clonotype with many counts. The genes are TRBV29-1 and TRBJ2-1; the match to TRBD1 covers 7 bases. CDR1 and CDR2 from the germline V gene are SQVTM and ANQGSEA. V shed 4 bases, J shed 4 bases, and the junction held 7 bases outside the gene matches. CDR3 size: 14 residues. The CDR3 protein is CSVGRQGSYNEQFF. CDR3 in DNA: TGCAGCGTTGGTCGACAGGGATCGTACAATGAGCAGTTCTTC.

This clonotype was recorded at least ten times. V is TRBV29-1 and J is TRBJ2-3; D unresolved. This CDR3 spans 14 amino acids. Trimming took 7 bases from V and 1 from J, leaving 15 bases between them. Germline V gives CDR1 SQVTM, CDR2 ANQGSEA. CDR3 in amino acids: CSAERMTGTDTQYF. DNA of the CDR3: TGCAGCGCAGAAAGGATGACGGGCACAGATACGCAGTATTTT.

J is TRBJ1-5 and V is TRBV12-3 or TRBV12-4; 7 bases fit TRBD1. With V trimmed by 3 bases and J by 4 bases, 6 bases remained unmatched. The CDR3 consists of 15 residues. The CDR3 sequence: CASSLQDRMNQPQHF. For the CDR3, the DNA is TGTGCCAGCAGTTTGCAGGACAGGATGAATCAGCCCCAGCATTTT.

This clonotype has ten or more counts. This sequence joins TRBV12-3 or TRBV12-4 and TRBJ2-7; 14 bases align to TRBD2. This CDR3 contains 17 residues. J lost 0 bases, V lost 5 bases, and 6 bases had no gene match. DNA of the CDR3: TGTGCCAGCAGTCACTCCGGGACTAGCGGGGGCTCCTACGAGCAGTACTTC. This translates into CASSHSGTSGGSYEQYF.

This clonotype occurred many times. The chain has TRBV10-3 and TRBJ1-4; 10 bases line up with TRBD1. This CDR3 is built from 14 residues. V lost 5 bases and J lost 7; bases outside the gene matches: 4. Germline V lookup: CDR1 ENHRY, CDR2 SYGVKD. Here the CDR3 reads CAISPGQGSEKLFF. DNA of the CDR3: TGTGCCATCAGTCCGGGACAGGGGTCTGAAAAACTGTTTTTT.

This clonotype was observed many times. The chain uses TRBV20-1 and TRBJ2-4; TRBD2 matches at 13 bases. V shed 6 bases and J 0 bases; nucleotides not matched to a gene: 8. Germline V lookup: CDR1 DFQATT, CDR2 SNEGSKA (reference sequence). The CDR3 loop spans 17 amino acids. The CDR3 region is CSAGTSGVVLAKNIQYF. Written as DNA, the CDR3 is TGCAGTGCAGGGACTAGCGGGGTCGTCTTAGCCAAAAACATTCAGTACTTC.

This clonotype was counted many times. The CDR3 nucleotides read TGTGCCAGCAGTTTAAAGAGACAGGGGGGCGAGCAGTACTTC. Protein sequence: CASSLKRQGGEQYF. The rearrangement joins TRBV27 to TRBJ2-7; 9 bases align to TRBD1. The germline CDR1 and CDR2 sequences are MNHEY and SMNVEV (reference sequence). The CDR3 consists of 14 residues. J lost 6 bases, V lost 2 bases, and 5 bases had no gene match.

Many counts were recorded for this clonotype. The CDR3, as DNA: TGTGCCAGCAGCGGGGCCAATGAGCAGTTCTTC. Translation gives CASSGANEQFF. V is TRBV9 and J is TRBJ2-1, with D unresolved. Germline CDR1 SGDLS, CDR2 YYNGEE. V shed 3 bases and J shed 6 bases, with 4 bases lying between them. This CDR3 region has 11 residues.

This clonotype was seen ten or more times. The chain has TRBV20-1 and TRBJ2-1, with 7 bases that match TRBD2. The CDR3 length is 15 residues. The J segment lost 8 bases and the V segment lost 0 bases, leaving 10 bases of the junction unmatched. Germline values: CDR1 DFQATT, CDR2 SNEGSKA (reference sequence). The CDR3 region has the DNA TGCAGTGCTAGAGATCACGGACTAGGGATTTATGAGCAGTTCTTC. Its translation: CSARDHGLGIYEQFF.

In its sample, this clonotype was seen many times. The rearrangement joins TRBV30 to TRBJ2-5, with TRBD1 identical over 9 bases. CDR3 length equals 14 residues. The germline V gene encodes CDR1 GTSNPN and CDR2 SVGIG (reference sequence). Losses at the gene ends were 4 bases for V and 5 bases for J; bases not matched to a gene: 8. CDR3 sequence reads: CAWKRDRASETQYF. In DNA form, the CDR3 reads TGTGCCTGGAAACGGGACAGGGCGTCGGAGACCCAGTACTTC.

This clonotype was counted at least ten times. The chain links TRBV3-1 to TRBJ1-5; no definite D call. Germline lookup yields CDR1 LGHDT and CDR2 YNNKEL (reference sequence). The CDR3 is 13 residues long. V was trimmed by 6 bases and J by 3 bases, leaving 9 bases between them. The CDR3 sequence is CASSSKFNQPQHF. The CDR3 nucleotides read TGTGCCAGCAGTTCCAAGTTCAATCAGCCCCAGCATTTT.

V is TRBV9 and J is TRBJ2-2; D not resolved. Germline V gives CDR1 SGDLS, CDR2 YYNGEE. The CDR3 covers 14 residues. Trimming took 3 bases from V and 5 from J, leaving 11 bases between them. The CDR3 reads CASSETSVTGELFF. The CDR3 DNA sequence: TGTGCCAGCAGCGAAACTTCGGTTACCGGGGAGCTGTTTTTT.

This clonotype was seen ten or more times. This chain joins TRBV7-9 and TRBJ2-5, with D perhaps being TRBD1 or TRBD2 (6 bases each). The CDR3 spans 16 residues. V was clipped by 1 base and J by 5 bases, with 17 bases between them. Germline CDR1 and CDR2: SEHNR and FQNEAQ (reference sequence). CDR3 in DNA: TGTGCCAGCAGCTTAGGGGACTTAGGGGGTATTGAGACCCAGTACTTC. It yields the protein CASSLGDLGGIETQYF.

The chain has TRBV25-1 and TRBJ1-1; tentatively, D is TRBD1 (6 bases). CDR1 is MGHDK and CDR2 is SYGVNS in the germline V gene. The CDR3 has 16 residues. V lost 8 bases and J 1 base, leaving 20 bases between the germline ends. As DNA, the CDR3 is TGTGCCAGCGGCCTCGGGACACCCCGAGGGAACACTGAAGCTTTCTTT. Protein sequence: CASGLGTPRGNTEAFF.

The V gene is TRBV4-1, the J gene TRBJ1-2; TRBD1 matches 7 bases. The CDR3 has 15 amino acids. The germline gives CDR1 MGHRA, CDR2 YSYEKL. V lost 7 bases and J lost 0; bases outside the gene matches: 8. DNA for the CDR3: TGCGCCAGCAACATAGGACAGGCGGCTAACTATGGCTACACCTTC. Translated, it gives CASNIGQAANYGYTF.

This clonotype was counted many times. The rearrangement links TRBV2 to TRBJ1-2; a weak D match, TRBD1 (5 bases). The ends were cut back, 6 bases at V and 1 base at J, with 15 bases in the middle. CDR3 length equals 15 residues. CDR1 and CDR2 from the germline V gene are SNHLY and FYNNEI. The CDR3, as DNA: TGTGCCAGCAGAGCGGGCTGGGGGGGTAACTATGGCTACACCTTC. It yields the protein CASRAGWGGNYGYTF. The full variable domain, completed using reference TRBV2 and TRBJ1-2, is EPEVTQTPSHQVTQMGQEVILRCVPISNHLYFYWYRQILGQKVEFLVSFYNNEISEKSEIFDDQFSVERPDGSNFTLKIRSTKLEDSAMYFCASRAGWGGNYGYTFGSGTRLTVV.

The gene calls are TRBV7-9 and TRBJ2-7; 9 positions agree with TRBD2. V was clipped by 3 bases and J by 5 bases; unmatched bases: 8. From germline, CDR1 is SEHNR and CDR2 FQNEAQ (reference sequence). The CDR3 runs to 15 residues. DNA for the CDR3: TGTGCCAGCAGCTTCAGTGCACTAGCGGGCCACGAGCAGTACTTC. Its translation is CASSFSALAGHEQYF.

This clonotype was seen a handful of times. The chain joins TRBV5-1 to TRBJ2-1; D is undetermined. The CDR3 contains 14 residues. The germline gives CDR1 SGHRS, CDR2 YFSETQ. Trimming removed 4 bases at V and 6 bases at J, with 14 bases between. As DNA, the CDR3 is TGCGCCAGCAGCCCTCAGGCAGGAAGCAATGAGCAGTTCTTC. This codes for CASSPQAGSNEQFF. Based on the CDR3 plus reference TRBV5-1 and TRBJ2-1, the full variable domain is KAGVTQTPRYLIKTRGQQVTLSCSPISGHRSVSWYQQTPGQGLQFLFEYFSETQRNKGNFPGRFSGRQFSNSRSEMNVSTLELGDSALYLCASSPQAGSNEQFFGPGTRLTVL.

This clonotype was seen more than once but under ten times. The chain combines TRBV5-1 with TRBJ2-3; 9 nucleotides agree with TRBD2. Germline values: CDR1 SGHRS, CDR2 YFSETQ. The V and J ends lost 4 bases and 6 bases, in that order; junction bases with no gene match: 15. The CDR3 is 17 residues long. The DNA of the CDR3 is TGCGCCAGCAGCCTGTACTTACCTTCTAGCGGGGTGGATACGCAGTATTTT. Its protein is CASSLYLPSSGVDTQYF.

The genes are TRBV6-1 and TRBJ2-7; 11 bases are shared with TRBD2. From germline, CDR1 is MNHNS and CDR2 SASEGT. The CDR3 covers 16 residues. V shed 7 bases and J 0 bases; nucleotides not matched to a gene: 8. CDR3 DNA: TGTGCCAGCACCAGAACTAGCGGGGGAAACTCCTACGAGCAGTACTTC. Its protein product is CASTRTSGGNSYEQYF.

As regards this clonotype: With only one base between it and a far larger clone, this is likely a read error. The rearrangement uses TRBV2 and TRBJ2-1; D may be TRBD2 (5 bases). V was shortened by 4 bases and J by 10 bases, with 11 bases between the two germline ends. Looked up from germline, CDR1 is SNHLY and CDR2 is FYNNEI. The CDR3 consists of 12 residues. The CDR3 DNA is TGTGCCAGCAGTGCGAGGGCCTACGAGCAGTTCTTC. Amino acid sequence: CASSARAYEQFF.